This T cell receptor (beta chain) is from a study of PD-1 blockade in mismatch repair-deficient tumors. Study-wide context: Patients had 11 to 13 mismatch repair-deficient cancer types and were previously treated and progressing. General study points: Rapid post-treatment expansion, then contraction, generally preceding radiologic response, marked tumor-resident clones.

Details on this clone: The antigen remains undetermined.

PCR or immunohistochemistry showed mismatch repair deficiency in every enrolled patient. TCR sequencing covered three patients who responded to pembrolizumab. Repertoires were generated with immunoSEQ multiplex PCR, while TCRdb's copy carries only in-frame clones and drops some. The sample records tens of thousands of clones, about 91% being singletons. This CDR3 contains 13 residues. Trimming took 1 base from V and 2 from J, leaving 5 bases between them. Germline V gene sequence: CDR1 MNHNS, CDR2 SASEGT. The receptor was derived from an adult with mismatch repair-deficient cancer. The rearrangement links TRBV6-1 to TRBJ1-2, with D tentatively TRBD1 (5 bases). This specimen consisted of peripheral blood, obtained 52 weeks after starting pembrolizumab. CDR3 sequence (DNA): TGTGCCAGCAGTGAAGAGGGGAACTATGGCTACACCTTC. This sequence encodes CASSEEGNYGYTF.